The 15 T cell receptor beta chains given below trace back to one sample, sequenced in a study of T-cell reconstitution after alpha-beta-depleted transplantation in children. As it was prepared, the TCRbeta library received unique molecular identifiers. Each CDR3 protein gets one entry after TCRdb re-called the PCR reads with MiXCR. The data contain almost 250,000 distinct CDR3 sequences, about 25% of them singletons. The sample in question was PBMCs, obtained before TCRalphabeta/CD19-depleted stem cell transplant. The source of these receptors is a girl aged 2-10 years with Fanconi anemia, due to receive a stem cell transplant.

Concerning this clonotype: One junction end does not reproduce the germline sequence, and a read error may be involved. This chain links TRBV7-2 with TRBJ2-3, with D unresolved. The germline gives CDR1 SGHTA, CDR2 FQGNSA. The CDR3 runs to 17 residues. The CDR3 DNA follows: TGTGCCAGCAGCTTAGTGCCTCCTCCCCGAGTCACAAATACGCAGTATTTT. It specifies CASSLVPPPRVTNTQYF.

This clonotype has just a few counts. CDR3 in amino acids: CASSSPRGYSRETQYF. Here the CDR3 DNA reads TGTGCCAGCAGTTCCCCACGTGGCTATTCCCGAGAGACCCAGTACTTC. The chain has TRBV12-3 or TRBV12-4 and TRBJ2-5, with D unclear. Trimming took off 4 bases at V and 4 bases at J, with 19 bases between the two ends. The CDR3 consists of 16 residues.

This clonotype was seen only a few times. V usage is TRBV5-1 and J usage is TRBJ2-1; 7 positions agree with TRBD2. This CDR3 region has 15 residues. Germline loops: CDR1 SGHRS, CDR2 YFSETQ. Unmatched junction bases numbered 3, after V lost 1 base and J lost 2 bases. CDR3 nucleotides: TGCGCCAGCAGCTTGTATCTAGCGGCCTACAATGAGCAGTTCTTC. Protein product: CASSLYLAAYNEQFF.

This chain uses TRBV6-4 with TRBJ1-1; D unresolved. V dropped 3 bases and J dropped 3 bases, with 14 bases sitting between them. Germline V gene sequence: CDR1 MRHNA, CDR2 SNTAGT. CDR3 length equals 15 residues. The CDR3 coding sequence is TGTGCCAGCAGTGAGAGAGGGATCTTGGACACTGAAGCTTTCTTT. It translates to CASSERGILDTEAFF.

The sample holds a few counts of this clonotype. This chain links TRBV20-1 with TRBJ2-1, with 7 bases aligning to TRBD2. With 6 bases clipped from V and 10 bases from J, the junction kept 12 bases outside the gene matches. This CDR3 has 13 amino acids. Germline values: CDR1 DFQATT, CDR2 SNEGSKA (reference sequence). CDR3 sequence reads: CSALGLGFGEQFF. Written as DNA, the CDR3 is TGCAGTGCCCTTGGACTAGGGTTTGGGGAGCAGTTCTTC.

This clonotype was found a few times. The chain's CDR3 is CASSVALAGMGETQYF. In nucleotides, the CDR3 is TGTGCCAGCAGCGTAGCTCTGGCAGGGATGGGTGAGACCCAGTACTTC. V gene TRBV9 combines with J gene TRBJ2-5; weak D call: TRBD1 (5 bases). Germline CDR1 SGDLS, CDR2 YYNGEE. This CDR3 region has 16 residues. Trimming removed 0 bases from V and 5 bases from J, with 17 bases in between.

This clonotype was seen more than once but under ten times. This chain joins TRBV7-6 and TRBJ2-7; 7 bases are a match to TRBD1. Germline CDR1 is SGHVS and CDR2 is FNYEAQ. The J segment lost 2 bases and the V segment lost 1 base, leaving 5 bases of the junction unmatched. The CDR3 covers 15 residues. Here the CDR3 DNA reads TGTGCCAGCAGCTTAGGAGACAGGGTACCCTACGAGCAGTACTTC. It codes for CASSLGDRVPYEQYF.

This clonotype was seen repeatedly, ten times or more. The chain joins TRBV6-6 to TRBJ2-3; the D is unclear. This CDR3 spans 15 amino acids. The germline V gene has CDR1 MNHNY and CDR2 SVGAGI (reference sequence). Trimming stripped 0 bases from V and 3 bases from J, with 10 bases between. The CDR3 DNA sequence: TGTGCCAGCAGTTACTCGAGCCCCCCGACAGATACGCAGTATTTT. Its translation: CASSYSSPPTDTQYF.

In this sample, this clonotype turned up many times. The J gene is TRBJ2-5, the V gene TRBV12-3 or TRBV12-4; 7 positions match TRBD2. The CDR3 has 17 residues. The trim removed 2 bases at V and 2 bases at J, leaving 11 bases unmatched. The CDR3 sequence: CASSLIRGRGLQETQYF. In DNA form, the CDR3 reads TGTGCCAGCAGTTTAATTCGGGGGAGGGGCCTTCAAGAGACCCAGTACTTC.

This clonotype occurred a few times. The genes are TRBV24-1 and TRBJ2-2; weak D call: TRBD2 (5 bases). Germline loops: CDR1 KGHDR, CDR2 SFDVKD. The V and J ends lost 2 bases and 5 bases respectively, with 5 bases between them. The CDR3 contains 13 residues. The CDR3 loop reads CATSDWTTGELFF. The CDR3 bases are TGTGCCACCAGTGATTGGACTACCGGGGAGCTGTTTTTT.

DNA of the CDR3: TGCAGTGCTAGAGATGGCCTAGCGACCTACAATGAGCAGTTCTTC. This sequence encodes CSARDGLATYNEQFF. The rearrangement links TRBV20-1 to TRBJ2-1, with TRBD2 as a possible D gene (6 bases). Trimming cost V 0 bases and J 2 bases, with 11 bases left between them. The CDR3 is 15 amino acids. Looked up from germline, CDR1 is DFQATT and CDR2 is SNEGSKA (reference sequence).

The chain has TRBV5-1 and TRBJ2-1; D might be TRBD2 (5 bases). The V end lost 0 bases, the J end lost 6 bases, and 13 bases lay between the germline ends. The CDR3 is 15 amino acids. Germline CDR1 is SGHRS and CDR2 is YFSETQ. The CDR3 sequence: CASSLGPSSSNEQFF. CDR3 DNA: TGCGCCAGCAGCTTGGGGCCTAGCAGTTCCAATGAGCAGTTCTTC.

This clonotype was detected many times. The chain is built from TRBV4-2 and TRBJ2-2; TRBD2 matches 9 bases. CDR3 length: 16 amino acids. Germline CDR1 LGHNA, CDR2 YNFKEQ. Unmatched junction bases numbered 4, after V lost 0 bases and J lost 5 bases. CDR3 region: CASSQEVGLATGELFF. CDR3 nucleotide sequence: TGTGCCAGCAGCCAAGAGGTCGGACTAGCGACCGGGGAGCTGTTTTTT.

The rearrangement links TRBV19 to TRBJ2-7, with unresolved D. Per the germline V gene, CDR1 is LNHDA and CDR2 is SQIVND (reference sequence). This CDR3 contains 14 residues. Trimming removed 7 bases at V and 3 bases at J, with 16 bases between. CDR3 sequence: CASKDGPSDYEQYF. In DNA, the CDR3 is TGTGCCAGTAAAGACGGGCCTTCCGACTACGAGCAGTACTTC.

The rearrangement uses TRBV29-1 and TRBJ2-5; 9 positions match TRBD1. With 3 bases clipped from V and 4 bases from J, the junction kept 3 bases outside the gene matches. Germline CDR1 reads SQVTM; CDR2 reads ANQGSEA. The CDR3 is 13 residues long. In nucleotides, the CDR3 is TGCAGCGTTGACTGGACAGGGGTAGAGACCCAGTACTTC. It yields the protein CSVDWTGVETQYF.